Given below is one T cell receptor (beta chain) in context. Its specificity is unknown. The TCR library protocol was used to attach unique molecular identifiers. These identifiers were attached to individual cDNA molecules. Using its own MiXCR run on the 5' RACE reads, TCRdb lists one record per CDR3 protein. The table shows fewer than 85,000 distinct CDR3 sequences, with about 15% occurring only once. The data belong to a study of early T cells in non-severe SARS-CoV-2 infection. At the level of the study: The sequenced material was bulk RNA from unsorted whole blood, and its chains were unpaired.

General study points: Matching against VDJdb likely underestimated virus-specific expansions, favoring anti-spike CD8.

The sequence was obtained from an adult who was a healthcare worker with PCR-confirmed SARS-CoV-2 infection or an uninfected control (not recorded which). The sample was whole blood.

In DNA, the CDR3 is TGTGCCAGCACCTCGGGCCCCTGGCGGGAGGGTTATGAGCAGTTCTTC. It codes for CASTSGPWREGYEQFF. The rearrangement joins TRBV12-3 or TRBV12-4 to TRBJ2-1, with 9 positions matching TRBD2. The V segment lost 7 bases and the J segment 8 bases; nucleotides outside the gene matches: 15. This CDR3 region has 16 residues.